Shown below are 9 T cell receptor beta chains from a single sample sequenced in a study of human T cells and chemical hapten exposure. As to time point: patch test 2, 6 weeks after DPC sensitization. Treatment in this sample: therapeutic diphenylcyclopropenone sensitization with weekly scalp DPC. TCRdb passed the RACE reads through MiXCR, listing each CDR3 protein once. The sample holds roughly 140,000 distinct CDR3 sequences, 12% seen once. The sample in question was whole blood, obtained in connection with sensitization to the hapten diphenylcyclopropenone (DPC). The receptors stem from a woman aged 45-59 years with alopecia areata. Some clones in this sample may be carry-over from other donors' samples.

This clonotype showed up many times. The rearrangement joins TRBV11-2 to TRBJ2-3; the match to TRBD2 covers 15 bases. V was clipped by 5 bases and J by 6 bases; unmatched bases: 3. The CDR3 sequence is 15 residues long. The germline V gene encodes CDR1 SGHAT and CDR2 FQNNGV. The DNA for the CDR3 is TGTGCCAGCAGCGCCGGGACTAGCGGGAGGGATACGCAGTATTTT. Amino acid sequence: CASSAGTSGRDTQYF.

This clonotype showed up many times. The chain is built from TRBV9 and TRBJ1-5; D is unclear. Trimming cost V 0 bases and J 3 bases, with 7 bases left between them. The CDR3 is 14 amino acids. The germline gives CDR1 SGDLS, CDR2 YYNGEE. The CDR3 region is CASSVGVPNQPQHF. In DNA form, the CDR3 reads TGTGCCAGCAGCGTAGGGGTCCCCAATCAGCCCCAGCATTTT.

This clonotype came up a few times. Here the CDR3 DNA reads TGTGCCAGCAGTCCCCGCATACAGGGGTTGGAGACCCAGTACTTC. The encoded protein is CASSPRIQGLETQYF. The genes are TRBV12-3 or TRBV12-4 and TRBJ2-5, with TRBD1 matching over 7 bases. The CDR3 has 15 amino acids. V lost 5 bases to trimming and J lost 5 bases; unmatched junction nucleotides: 11.

The CDR3 sequence: CASSQRASADEQYF. The CDR3 nucleotides are TGTGCCAGCAGCCAAAGGGCTAGCGCGGACGAGCAGTACTTC. V gene TRBV3-1 combines with J gene TRBJ2-7; TRBD2 is a possible D gene (6 bases). This CDR3 has 14 amino acids. From germline, CDR1 is LGHDT and CDR2 YNNKEL (reference sequence). V was cut by 2 bases and J by 5 bases, with 13 bases left in between.

The V call is TRBV9, the J call TRBJ2-7, with TRBD1 matching 9 bases. The CDR3 has 18 amino acids. CDR1 is SGDLS and CDR2 is YYNGEE in the germline V gene. The trim removed 0 bases at V and 0 bases at J, leaving 10 bases unmatched. The CDR3 sequence is CASSVGGRQGVGSYEQYF. CDR3 nucleotides: TGTGCCAGCAGCGTAGGAGGTCGACAGGGGGTTGGCTCCTACGAGCAGTACTTC.

Worth noting for this clonotype: Compared with germline, one end of the junction differs, possibly owing to a read error. The chain employs TRBV7-6 and TRBJ2-7, with 8 bases that match TRBD2. Per the germline V gene, CDR1 is SGHVS and CDR2 is FNYEAQ. This CDR3 is built from 11 residues. CDR3 residues: CASSCYVAGPF. For the CDR3, the DNA is TGTGCCAGCAGCTGTTACGTAGCGGGACCTTTC.

This clonotype has a count of ten or more. The chain has TRBV5-1 and TRBJ2-7; the match to TRBD1 covers 10 bases. Trimming took 4 bases from V and 3 from J; bases not matched to a gene: 1. CDR1 and CDR2 from the germline V gene are SGHRS and YFSETQ. The CDR3 runs 13 residues. The CDR3 is CASSRDRGYEQYF. The CDR3 DNA sequence: TGCGCCAGCAGCAGGGACAGGGGCTACGAGCAGTACTTC. The whole variable domain, filled in from reference TRBV5-1 and TRBJ2-7, reads KAGVTQTPRYLIKTRGQQVTLSCSPISGHRSVSWYQQTPGQGLQFLFEYFSETQRNKGNFPGRFSGRQFSNSRSEMNVSTLELGDSALYLCASSRDRGYEQYFGPGTRLTVT.

This clonotype was recorded a few times. The chain is built from TRBV6-5 and TRBJ2-5; 7 bases are shared with TRBD2. Germline V CDR1 and CDR2: MNHEY, SVGAGI. J was trimmed by 4 bases and V by 3 bases; bases with no gene match: 11. The CDR3 has 16 amino acids. CDR3 sequence reads: CASSYSGGPLLETQYF. DNA for the CDR3: TGTGCCAGCAGTTATTCGGGGGGACCGCTGTTAGAGACCCAGTACTTC.

To note about this clonotype: This may be a read error, as it is one base from a much larger clone. The chain couples TRBV9 to TRBJ2-7, with TRBD1 matching 10 bases. The CDR3 runs 14 residues. Germline CDR1 is SGDLS and CDR2 is YYNGEE. Here the CDR3 DNA reads TGTGCCAGCAGCGTAGGACAGGGGGCCTACGGGCAGTACTTC. Its protein product is CASSVGQGAYGQYF.